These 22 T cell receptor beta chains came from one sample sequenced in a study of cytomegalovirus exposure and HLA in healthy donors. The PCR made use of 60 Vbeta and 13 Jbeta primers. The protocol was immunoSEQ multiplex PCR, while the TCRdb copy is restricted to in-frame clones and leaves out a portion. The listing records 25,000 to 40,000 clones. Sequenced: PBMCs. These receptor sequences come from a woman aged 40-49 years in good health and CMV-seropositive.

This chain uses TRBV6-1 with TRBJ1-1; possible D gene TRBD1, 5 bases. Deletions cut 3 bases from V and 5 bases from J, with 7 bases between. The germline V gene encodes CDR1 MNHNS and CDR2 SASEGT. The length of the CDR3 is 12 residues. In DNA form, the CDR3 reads TGTGCCAGCAGTGACCAGGGAACTGAAGCTTTCTTT. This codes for CASSDQGTEAFF.

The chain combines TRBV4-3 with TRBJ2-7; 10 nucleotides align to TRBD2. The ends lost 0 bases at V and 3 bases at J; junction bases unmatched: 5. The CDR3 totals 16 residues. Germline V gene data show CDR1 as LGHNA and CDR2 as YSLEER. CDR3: CASSQDRASGGYEQYF. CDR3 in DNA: TGCGCCAGCAGCCAAGACCGGGCTAGCGGGGGCTACGAGCAGTACTTC.

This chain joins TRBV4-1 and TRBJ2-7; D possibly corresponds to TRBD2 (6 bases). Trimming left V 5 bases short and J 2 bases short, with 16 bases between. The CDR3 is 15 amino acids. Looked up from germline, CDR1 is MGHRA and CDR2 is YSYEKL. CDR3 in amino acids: CASSSFEPGAYEQYF. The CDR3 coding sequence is TGCGCCAGCAGCTCCTTCGAGCCGGGGGCCTACGAGCAGTACTTC.

The CDR3 loop reads CASRRGGPGELFF. The CDR3 DNA sequence: TGTGCCAGTAGGAGGGGGGGACCCGGGGAGCTGTTTTTT. The chain uses TRBV19 and TRBJ2-2; perhaps TRBD2 as D (7 bases). Germline V CDR1 and CDR2: LNHDA, SQIVND (reference sequence). The V gene lost 6 bases and the J gene lost 6 bases, with 11 bases spanning the gap. The CDR3 is 13 amino acids. Complete variable domain (other parts from reference TRBV19 and TRBJ2-2): DGGITQSPKYLFRKEGQNVTLSCEQNLNHDAMYWYRQDPGQGLRLIYYSQIVNDFQKGDIAEGYSVSREKKESFPLTVTSAQKNPTAFYLCASRRGGPGELFFGEGSRLTVL.

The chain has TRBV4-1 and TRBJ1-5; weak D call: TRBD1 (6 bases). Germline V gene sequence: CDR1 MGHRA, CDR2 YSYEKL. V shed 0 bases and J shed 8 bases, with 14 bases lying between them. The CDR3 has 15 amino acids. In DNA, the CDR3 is TGCGCCAGCAGCCAAGATTCGGCAGGGGTAAAGCCCCAGCATTTT. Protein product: CASSQDSAGVKPQHF.

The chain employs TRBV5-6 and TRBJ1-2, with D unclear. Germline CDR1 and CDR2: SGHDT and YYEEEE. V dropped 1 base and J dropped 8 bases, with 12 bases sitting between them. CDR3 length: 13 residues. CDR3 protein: CASSLKGWRGYTF. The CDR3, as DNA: TGTGCCAGCAGCTTGAAAGGATGGCGGGGCTACACCTTC.

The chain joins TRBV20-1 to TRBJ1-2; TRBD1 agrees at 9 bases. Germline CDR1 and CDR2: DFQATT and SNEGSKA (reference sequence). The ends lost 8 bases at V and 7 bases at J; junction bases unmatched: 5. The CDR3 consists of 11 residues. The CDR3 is CSSGTGTGYTF. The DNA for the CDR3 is TGCAGTTCCGGGACAGGGACTGGCTACACCTTC.

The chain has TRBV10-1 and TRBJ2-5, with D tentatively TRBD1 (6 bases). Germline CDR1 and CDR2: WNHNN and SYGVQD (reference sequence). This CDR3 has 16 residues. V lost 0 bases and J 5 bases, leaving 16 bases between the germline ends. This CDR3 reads CASSESRAGAGETQYF. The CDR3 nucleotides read TGCGCCAGCAGTGAGTCGCGGGCAGGGGCTGGGGAGACCCAGTACTTC.

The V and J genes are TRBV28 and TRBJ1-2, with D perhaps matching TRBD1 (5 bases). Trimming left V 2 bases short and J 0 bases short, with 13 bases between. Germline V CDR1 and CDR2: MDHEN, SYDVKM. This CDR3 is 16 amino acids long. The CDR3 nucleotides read TGTGCCAGCAGTTTACTACGGGGGGGGACTAACTATGGCTACACCTTC. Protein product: CASSLLRGGTNYGYTF.

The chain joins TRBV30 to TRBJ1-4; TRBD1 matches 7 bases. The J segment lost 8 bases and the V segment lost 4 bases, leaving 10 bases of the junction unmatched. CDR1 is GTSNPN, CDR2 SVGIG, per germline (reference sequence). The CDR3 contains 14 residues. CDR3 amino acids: CAWTPRQGGEKLFF. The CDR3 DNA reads TGTGCCTGGACCCCCCGACAGGGCGGGGAAAAACTGTTTTTT.

CDR3 sequence reads: CASSGRGSTDTQYF. CDR3 nucleotide sequence: TGTGCCAGCAGTGGGCGGGGGAGCACAGATACGCAGTATTTT. The rearrangement links TRBV28 to TRBJ2-3; 7 positions agree with TRBD2. This CDR3 contains 14 residues. Germline V gives CDR1 MDHEN, CDR2 SYDVKM. The junction had 2 bases not matched to a gene; V was cut back by 5 bases and J by 0 bases. Full variable domain (missing parts from reference TRBV28 and TRBJ2-3): DVKVTQSSRYLVKRTGEKVFLECVQDMDHENMFWYRQDPGLGLRLIYFSYDVKMKEKGDIPEGYSVSREKKERFSLILESASTNQTSMYLCASSGRGSTDTQYFGPGTRLTVL.

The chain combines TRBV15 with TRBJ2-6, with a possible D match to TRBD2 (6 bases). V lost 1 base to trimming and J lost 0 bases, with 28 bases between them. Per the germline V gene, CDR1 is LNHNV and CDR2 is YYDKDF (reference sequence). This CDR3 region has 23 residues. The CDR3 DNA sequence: TGTGCCACCAGCAGAGGGTATGGGACCGGGAGTTGGTATCAGAGCTCTGGGGCCAACGTCCTGACTTTC. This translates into CATSRGYGTGSWYQSSGANVLTF.

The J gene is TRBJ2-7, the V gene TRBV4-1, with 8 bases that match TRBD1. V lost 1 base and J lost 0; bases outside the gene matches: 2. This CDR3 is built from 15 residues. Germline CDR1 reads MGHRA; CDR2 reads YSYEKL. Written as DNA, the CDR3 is TGCGCCAGCAGCCAAGGGACAGGGACCTCCTACGAGCAGTACTTC. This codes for CASSQGTGTSYEQYF.

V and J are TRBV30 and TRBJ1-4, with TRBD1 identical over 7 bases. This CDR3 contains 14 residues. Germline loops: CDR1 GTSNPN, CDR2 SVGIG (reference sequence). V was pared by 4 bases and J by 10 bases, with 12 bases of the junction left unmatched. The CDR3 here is CAWTTGAPGGKLFF. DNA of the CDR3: TGTGCCTGGACCACAGGGGCGCCAGGGGGAAAACTGTTTTTT.

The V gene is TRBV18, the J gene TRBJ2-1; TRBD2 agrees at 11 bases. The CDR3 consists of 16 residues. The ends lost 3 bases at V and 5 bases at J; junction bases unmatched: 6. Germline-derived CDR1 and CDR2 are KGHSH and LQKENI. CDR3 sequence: CASSPGTSGTDNEQFF. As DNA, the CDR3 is TGTGCCAGCTCACCTGGGACTAGCGGAACCGACAATGAGCAGTTCTTC.

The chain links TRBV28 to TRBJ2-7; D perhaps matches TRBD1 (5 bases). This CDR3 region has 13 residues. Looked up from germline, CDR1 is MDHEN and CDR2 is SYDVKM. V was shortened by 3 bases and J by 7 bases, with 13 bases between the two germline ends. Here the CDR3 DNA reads TGTGCCAGCAGTTTTGGGGCCCCTCGAGAGCAGTACTTC. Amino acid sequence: CASSFGAPREQYF.

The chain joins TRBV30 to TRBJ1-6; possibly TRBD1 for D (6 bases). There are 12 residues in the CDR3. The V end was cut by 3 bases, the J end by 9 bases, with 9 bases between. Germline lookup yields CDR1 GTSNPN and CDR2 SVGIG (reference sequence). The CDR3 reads CAWRTGSSPLHF. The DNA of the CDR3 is TGTGCCTGGAGGACAGGCTCTTCACCCCTCCACTTT. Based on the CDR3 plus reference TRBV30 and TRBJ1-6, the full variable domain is SQTIHQWPATLVQPVGSPLSLECTVEGTSNPNLYWYRQAAGRGLQLLFYSVGIGQISSEVPQNLSASRPQDRQFILSSKKLLLSDSGFYLCAWRTGSSPLHFGNGTRLTVT.

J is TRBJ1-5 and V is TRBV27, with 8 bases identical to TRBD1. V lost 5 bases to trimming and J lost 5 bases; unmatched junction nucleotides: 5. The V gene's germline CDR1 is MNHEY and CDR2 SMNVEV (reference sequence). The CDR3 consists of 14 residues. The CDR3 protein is CASSPRQGYQPQHF. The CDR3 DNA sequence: TGTGCCAGCAGTCCCCGACAGGGGTATCAGCCCCAGCATTTT.

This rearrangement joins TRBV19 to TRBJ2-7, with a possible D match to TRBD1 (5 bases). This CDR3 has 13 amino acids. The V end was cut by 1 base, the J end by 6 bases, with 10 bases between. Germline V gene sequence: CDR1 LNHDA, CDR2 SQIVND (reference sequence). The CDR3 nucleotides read TGTGCCAGTAGTATAGGAGCAGGGATCGAGCAGTACTTC. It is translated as CASSIGAGIEQYF.

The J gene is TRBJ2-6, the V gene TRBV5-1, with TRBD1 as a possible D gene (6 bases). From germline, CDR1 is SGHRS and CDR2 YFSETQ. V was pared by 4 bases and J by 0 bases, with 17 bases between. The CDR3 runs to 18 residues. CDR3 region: CASSKTVRGGSGANVLTF. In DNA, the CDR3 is TGCGCCAGCAGCAAGACCGTGAGAGGGGGCTCTGGGGCCAACGTCCTGACTTTC.

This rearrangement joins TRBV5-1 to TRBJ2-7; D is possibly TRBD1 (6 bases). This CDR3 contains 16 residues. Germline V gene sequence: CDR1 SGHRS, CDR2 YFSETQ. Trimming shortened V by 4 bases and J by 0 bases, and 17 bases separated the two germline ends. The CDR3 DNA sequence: TGCGCCAGCAGCAAAACCTCAGGGGTCTTCTCCTACGAGCAGTACTTC. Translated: CASSKTSGVFSYEQYF.

The CDR3 nucleotides are TGTGCCAGCTCACCTCTAGGACTAGCGGAAGAGACCCAGTACTTC. It specifies CASSPLGLAEETQYF. This chain joins TRBV18 and TRBJ2-5, with 10 bases that match TRBD2. CDR3 length: 15 residues. V gave up 3 bases and J gave up 3 bases; unmatched junction bases: 4. CDR1 and CDR2 (germline): KGHSH, LQKENI.